Below are 16 T cell receptor beta chains sequenced from a single sample in a study of CD8+ T cells in alopecia areata. Noted treatment: oral pan-JAK inhibitor, 5-10 mg twice daily. It was cDNA, reverse transcribed from extracted RNA, that served as the sequencing template. Measured with immunoSEQ multiplex PCR; TCRdb has only the in-frame clones, and not every one. Of roughly 200,000 clones listed, 60% to 70% are singletons. The sequencing used CD4+ T cells sorted from blood, collected at week 4, from a patient treated with tofacitinib. The origin of the receptors is a human donor with alopecia areata.

This clone was counted only a few times. This chain links TRBV29-1 with TRBJ1-2, with D tentatively TRBD1 (5 bases). V dropped 6 bases and J dropped 2 bases, with 10 bases sitting between them. This CDR3 contains 12 residues. Germline V gene lookup returns CDR1 SQVTM and CDR2 ANQGSEA. The CDR3 here is CSVLGENYGYTF. CDR3 DNA: TGCAGCGTCTTAGGGGAGAACTATGGCTACACCTTC.

The chain employs TRBV29-1 and TRBJ2-5, with 10 bases identical to TRBD2. The germline V gene has CDR1 SQVTM and CDR2 ANQGSEA. The CDR3 has 13 amino acids. V lost 7 bases, J lost 4 bases, and 6 bases stayed unmatched. The CDR3 coding sequence is TGCAGCGCCGCGGCTAGCGGGGGAGAGACCCAGTACTTC. It codes for CSAAASGGETQYF. The full variable domain, in which reference TRBV29-1 and TRBJ2-5 provide the parts outside the CDR3, is SAVISQKPSRDICQRGTSLTIQCQVDSQVTMMFWYRQQPGQSLTLIATANQGSEATYESGFVIDKFPISRPNLTFSTLTVSNMSPEDSSIYLCSAAASGGETQYFGPGTRLLVL.

The V call is TRBV7-9, the J call TRBJ1-1, with a weak D call TRBD1 (6 bases). Trimming shortened V by 5 bases and J by 3 bases, and 13 bases separated the two germline ends. CDR1 and CDR2 (germline): SEHNR, FQNEAQ (reference sequence). The CDR3 covers 14 residues. CDR3 in DNA: TGTGCCAGCAGCCTCCCCAGGGGACACACTGAAGCTTTCTTT. Protein product: CASSLPRGHTEAFF.

CDR3 nucleotide sequence: TGTGCCAGCAGTTCTGCCGGCCCGCATGTGCCCCAGCATTTT. Amino acid sequence: CASSSAGPHVPQHF. The chain uses TRBV28 and TRBJ1-5; D is undetermined. The CDR3 contains 14 residues. The germline V gene encodes CDR1 MDHEN and CDR2 SYDVKM. V lost 4 bases, J lost 9 bases, and 16 bases lay in between.

This chain joins TRBV11-2 and TRBJ1-1; the D gene is possibly TRBD1 (6 bases). The germline V gene encodes CDR1 SGHAT and CDR2 FQNNGV. The CDR3 has 14 amino acids. V was cut by 5 bases and J by 9 bases, with 19 bases left in between. The CDR3 protein is CASSPDLNRAQAFF. In DNA, the CDR3 is TGTGCCAGCAGCCCCGACCTAAACAGGGCGCAAGCTTTCTTT. Using reference TRBV11-2 and TRBJ1-1 for the parts outside the CDR3, the full variable domain is EAGVAQSPRYKIIEKRQSVAFWCNPISGHATLYWYQQILGQGPKLLIQFQNNGVVDDSQLPKDRFSAERLKGVDSTLKIQPAKLEDSAVYLCASSPDLNRAQAFFGQGTRLTVV.

J is TRBJ2-4 and V is TRBV18; D perhaps matches TRBD1 (5 bases). The germline CDR1 and CDR2 sequences are KGHSH and LQKENI. This CDR3 is 15 amino acids long. V was pared by 6 bases and J by 9 bases, with 21 bases between. CDR3 protein: CASSPTLDSPGIQYF. CDR3 nucleotides: TGTGCCAGCTCCCCGACCCTCGACAGCCCAGGCATTCAGTACTTC.

The genes are TRBV5-6 and TRBJ2-7; D might be TRBD2 (5 bases). Germline V gene lookup returns CDR1 SGHDT and CDR2 YYEEEE. The length of the CDR3 is 13 residues. V dropped 4 bases and J dropped 0 bases, with 8 bases sitting between them. The CDR3 coding sequence is TGTGCCAGCAGCGACCGGGGCTCCTACGAGCAGTACTTC. Translation gives CASSDRGSYEQYF. Variable domain in full (rest from reference TRBV5-6 and TRBJ2-7): DAGVTQSPTHLIKTRGQQVTLRCSPKSGHDTVSWYQQALGQGPQFIFQYYEEEERQRGNFPDRFSGHQFPNYSSELNVNALLLGDSALYLCASSDRGSYEQYFGPGTRLTVT.

This clone came up a few times. This chain connects TRBV6-6 to TRBJ1-1; a possible D gene is TRBD1 (6 bases). The V and J ends lost 6 bases and 2 bases respectively, with 10 bases between them. The V gene's germline CDR1 is MNHNY and CDR2 SVGAGI (reference sequence). This CDR3 region has 13 residues. CDR3 residues: CASSNRENTEAFF. The DNA of the CDR3 is TGTGCCAGCAGCAACAGGGAAAACACTGAAGCTTTCTTT.

The rearrangement joins TRBV6-5 to TRBJ1-2; D is undetermined. The germline CDR1 and CDR2 sequences are MNHEY and SVGAGI. Trimming cost V 0 bases and J 8 bases, with 13 bases left between them. The CDR3 contains 14 residues. The CDR3 sequence is CASSYSSRARGYTF. The CDR3 nucleotides read TGTGCCAGCAGTTACTCGTCAAGGGCTCGAGGCTACACCTTC.

This chain joins TRBV7-2 and TRBJ2-5, with 7 nucleotides matching TRBD1. CDR3 length: 12 amino acids. The germline V gene encodes CDR1 SGHTA and CDR2 FQGNSA. V lost 1 base and J lost 7; bases outside the gene matches: 0. The CDR3 nucleotides read TGTGCCAGCAGCTTAGACAGGGGGACCCAGTACTTC. Its translation: CASSLDRGTQYF.

This clone was detected only a few times. The chain is built from TRBV7-9 and TRBJ1-5; no definite D call. The CDR3 has 12 residues. Germline V gene data show CDR1 as SEHNR and CDR2 as FQNEAQ (reference sequence). Trimming took 7 bases from V and 5 from J, leaving 9 bases between them. The chain's CDR3 is CASNYGDQPQHF. The CDR3 DNA reads as TGTGCCAGCAACTACGGGGATCAGCCCCAGCATTTT. The full variable domain, rest sourced from reference TRBV7-9 and TRBJ1-5, is DTGVSQNPRHKITKRGQNVTFRCDPISEHNRLYWYRQTLGQGPEFLTYFQNEAQLEKSRLLSDRFSAERPKGSFSTLEIQRTEQGDSAMYLCASNYGDQPQHFGDGTRLSIL.

A remark on this clone: Other DNA sequences in the same sample also yield this CDR3. The rearrangement joins TRBV29-1 to TRBJ2-2; TRBD1 agrees at 9 bases. Trimming cost V 6 bases and J 6 bases; bases outside gene matches: 5. CDR1 is SQVTM, CDR2 ANQGSEA, per germline. The CDR3 runs 13 residues. The CDR3 region is CSVVTGGAGELFF. CDR3 nucleotide sequence: TGCAGCGTCGTGACAGGGGGGGCCGGGGAGCTGTTTTTT.

The V gene is TRBV30, the J gene TRBJ2-3; D is unresolved. The germline V gene has CDR1 GTSNPN and CDR2 SVGIG (reference sequence). Trimming cost V 4 bases and J 6 bases, with 14 bases left between them. There are 13 residues in the CDR3. CDR3 sequence reads: CAWTRSKPDTQYF. The CDR3 coding sequence is TGTGCCTGGACTCGGTCGAAGCCTGATACGCAGTATTTT.

This chain links TRBV29-1 with TRBJ2-3; the D gene could be TRBD1 or TRBD2 (6 bases each). The CDR3 covers 16 residues. Trimming left V 5 bases short and J 2 bases short, with 20 bases between. The V gene's germline CDR1 is SQVTM and CDR2 ANQGSEA. The CDR3 DNA reads as TGCAGCGTTAGACCACCCGGAGGGGGTTCCACAGATACGCAGTATTTT. Protein product: CSVRPPGGGSTDTQYF.

The V call is TRBV29-1, the J call TRBJ1-2; D is unresolved. The V gene lost 4 bases and the J gene lost 6 bases, with 12 bases spanning the gap. This CDR3 is built from 12 residues. CDR1 SQVTM and CDR2 ANQGSEA come from the germline V gene. The CDR3 region is CSVGSGLNGYTF. Written as DNA, the CDR3 is TGCAGCGTTGGATCCGGGCTCAATGGCTACACCTTC.

The rearrangement joins TRBV5-1 to TRBJ1-2; 9 nucleotides agree with TRBD1. Germline CDR1 reads SGHRS; CDR2 reads YFSETQ. V gave up 4 bases and J gave up 2 bases; unmatched junction bases: 6. The CDR3 consists of 15 residues. The CDR3 DNA is TGCGCCAGCAGCGGGACGGGACAGGGCAACTATGGCTACACCTTC. It translates to CASSGTGQGNYGYTF.